This T cell receptor beta chain was identified in a study of cytotoxic CD8 clonotypes in ibrutinib-treated CLL (dated by TCRdb to the early 2020s). Background on the whole study: In this cohort, 15 patients were treatment-naive and some 10 were relapsed/refractory, while about 17 had unmutated IGHV. Partial responses were observed in about 25 patients and complete responses in 2; after a median follow-up of 68 months, remission was maintained in 14 patients and progression was observed in about twelve. Response samples were obtained after a median of 12 months of treatment, with a range of roughly 6 to 40 months. An average of around 250,000 productive templates and 94,082 productive rearrangements was obtained per sample. Of the 86 participants in the trial, 20 to 30 had longitudinal samples available. Cryopreserved peripheral blood mononuclear cells were obtained prior to treatment, at the time of response, and at either disease progression or sustained remission. Patients were still on ibrutinib when every remission and progressive disease sample was collected. Results and caveats for the whole study, not just this receptor: Sustained-remission and progressing patients did not have matched sampling times, and lymph node repertoires were not examined. Public clonotypes were rare and either shrank or stayed stable during treatment, and the rise in clonality at ibrutinib response reflected expansion of private clonotypes. Baseline clonality was found to be higher than that of age-matched healthy donors and was strongly correlated with circulating CD8+ T-cell counts. At ibrutinib response clonality went up, during sustained remission it held steady, and at progression it dropped back toward baseline.

Each clonotype received, on average, roughly 9.6x coverage in deep resolution sequencing performed on a MiSeq, where the target depth lay between 1 in 1 million and 1 in 200,000 T cells. The immunoSEQ hsTCRB Kit was used to generate TCR beta libraries. In the original analysis: The data were analyzed with ImmunoSEQ Analyzer and ImmunoSEQ Data Assistant, and V, D and J gene assignments followed IMGT definitions. Clonality, with values ranging from 0 to 1, was calculated as one minus the normalized Shannon entropy of productive rearrangement frequencies. Public clonotype analysis was restricted to overrepresented clonotypes comprising at least 0.05% of each patient's repertoire. Approximately 12 repertoires from age-matched healthy donors, obtained from immuneACCESS, served as clonality controls. TCRdb's version of the immuneACCESS table is confined to in-frame rearrangements and falls short of the full clone set. An unresolved V gene accounts for under half of the shortfall where checked; the remainder is of unknown origin. V, J and clone size reflect that table, while D and trimming were determined from the DNA. The table for this sample lists about 140,000 clones; approximately 90% of them were counted only once. Of the sample, approximately 11% falls within the top ten clones.

The sample's time point label, in plain terms: approximately 11 months on ibrutinib. For TCR beta library preparation, about 1.8 micrograms of genomic DNA were isolated from cryopreserved PBMCs. High-throughput TCR beta sequencing was performed on longitudinal blood samples from CLL patients receiving ibrutinib monotherapy. The patients took part in an open-label, single-center phase 2 trial of ibrutinib monotherapy. The cysteine opens and the phenylalanine closes a CDR3 of 13 amino acids. Just CDR3 DNA is preserved here, 39 bases in frame from base 1. V loses 4 bases of germline sequence and J loses 3 bases, and the interval between the two ends is 12 bases. Via the germline V gene, CDR1 is SQVTM and CDR2 ANQGSEA. Concerning this clone itself: There is no known antigen for this receptor. Per-base qualities were not stored, and no clone one base away is much larger.

The sequence links TRBV29-1 to TRBJ1-2, with a weak D call of TRBD1 (5 bases match). This clonotype originated in a human donor with chronic lymphocytic leukemia. The starting material was PBMCs, obtained after 12 months of ibrutinib treatment. The CDR3 region has the sequence CSVGDGGHYGYTF. In nucleotide form, the sequence is TGCAGCGTTGGGGACGGAGGACACTATGGCTACACCTTC.